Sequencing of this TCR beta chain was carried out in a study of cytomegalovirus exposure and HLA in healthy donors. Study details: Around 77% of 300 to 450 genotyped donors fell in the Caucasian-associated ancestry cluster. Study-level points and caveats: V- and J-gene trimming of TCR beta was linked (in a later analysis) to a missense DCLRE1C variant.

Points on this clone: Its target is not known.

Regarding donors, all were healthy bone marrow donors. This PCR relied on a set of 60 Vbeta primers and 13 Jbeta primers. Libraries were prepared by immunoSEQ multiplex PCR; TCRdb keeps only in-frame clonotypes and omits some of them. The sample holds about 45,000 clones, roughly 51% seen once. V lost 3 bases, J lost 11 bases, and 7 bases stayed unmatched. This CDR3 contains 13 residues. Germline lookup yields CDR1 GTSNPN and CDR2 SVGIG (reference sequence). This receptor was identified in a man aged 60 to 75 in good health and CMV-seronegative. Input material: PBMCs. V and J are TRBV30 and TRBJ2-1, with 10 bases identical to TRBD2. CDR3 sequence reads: CAWSPAGGTKQFF. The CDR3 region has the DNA TGTGCCTGGAGCCCAGCGGGAGGGACAAAGCAGTTCTTC.